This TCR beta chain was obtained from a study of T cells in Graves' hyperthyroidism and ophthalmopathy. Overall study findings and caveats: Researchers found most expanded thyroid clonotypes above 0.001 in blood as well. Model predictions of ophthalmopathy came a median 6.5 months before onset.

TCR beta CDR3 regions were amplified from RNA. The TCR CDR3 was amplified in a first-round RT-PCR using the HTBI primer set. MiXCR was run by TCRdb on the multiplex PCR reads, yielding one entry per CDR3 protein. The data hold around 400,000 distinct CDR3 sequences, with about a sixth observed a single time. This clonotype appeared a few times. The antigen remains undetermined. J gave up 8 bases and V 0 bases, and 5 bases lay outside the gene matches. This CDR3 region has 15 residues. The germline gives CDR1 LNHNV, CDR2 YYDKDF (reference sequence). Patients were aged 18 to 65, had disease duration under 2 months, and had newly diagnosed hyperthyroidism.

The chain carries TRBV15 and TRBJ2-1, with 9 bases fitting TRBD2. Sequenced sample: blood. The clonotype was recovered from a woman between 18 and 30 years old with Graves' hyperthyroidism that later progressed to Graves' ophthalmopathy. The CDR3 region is CATSRDRTSVYEQFF. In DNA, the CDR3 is TGTGCCACCAGCAGAGATCGGACTAGCGTGTATGAGCAGTTCTTC.